The rows below give T cell receptor beta chains drawn from one sample of a study of spatial heterogeneity in lung cancer. Via MiXCR, TCRdb re-called the 5' RACE reads, giving one row per CDR3 protein. The table shows approximately 11,000 distinct CDR3 sequences, with 5% to 6.5% occurring only once. The sample here was lung tumor tissue, taken at surgery. The origin of the receptors is a male donor with early-stage non-small cell lung cancer. The CDR3 runs from the conserved cysteine through the conserved F or W. Fields, in order: clone size, D gene, J gene, V gene, CDR3 DNA, CDR3 protein. D genes are given only for firm matches. Expanded clones get a size class; other rows say once, few or many, or leave the size out.

>NA|NA|TRBJ2-7|TRBV7-2
TGTGCCAGCAGCTTGGAGCTTAGCTACGAGCAGTACTTC
CASSLELSYEQYF
>many|NA|TRBJ2-7|TRBV28
TGTGCCAGCAGTCCCCCGGACGGGTTCTCCTACGAGCAGTACTTC
CASSPPDGFSYEQYF
>many|NA|TRBJ2-3|TRBV10-3
TGTGCCATCAGTGATCGGGGTTTCGAGGATACGCAGTATTTT
CAISDRGFEDTQYF
>many|TRBD1|TRBJ2-7|TRBV28
TGTGCCAGCAGTTTATCTTCAGGGGGCTCCTACGAGCAGTACTTC
CASSLSSGGSYEQYF
>many|TRBD1|TRBJ1-3|TRBV11-2
TGTGCCAGCAGCTCGCCGGGACAGTACTCTGGAAACACCATATATTTT
CASSSPGQYSGNTIYF
>many|NA|TRBJ1-2|TRBV29-1
TGCAGCGTTGAAAGCCAGGGCGGCGGCGGCTACACCTTC
CSVESQGGGGYTF
>many|TRBD1|TRBJ2-3|TRBV24-1
TGTGCCACCAGTGACGGGACAGGGGGAGAAGATACGCAGTATTTT
CATSDGTGGEDTQYF
>medium-sized|NA|TRBJ2-7|TRBV3-1
TGTGCCAGCAGCCAACGATCCTACGAGCAGTACTTC
CASSQRSYEQYF
>many|TRBD1|TRBJ1-5|TRBV6-1
TGTGCCAGCAGAGGGACAGGAAGTAATCAGCCCCAGCATTTT
CASRGTGSNQPQHF
>many|NA|TRBJ2-2|TRBV5-1
TGCGCCAGCAGCGGGAGGACAAATCCGAACACCGGGGAGCTGTTTTTT
CASSGRTNPNTGELFF
>medium-sized|TRBD2|TRBJ2-3|TRBV6-5
TGTGCCAGCCGAGCTAGCGGGGGGGATACGCAGTATTTT
CASRASGGDTQYF
>medium-sized|NA|TRBJ1-3|TRBV11-2
TGTGCCAGCAGCGCACAGGGTGGGTCTGGAAACACCATATATTTT
CASSAQGGSGNTIYF
>many|TRBD1|TRBJ2-1|TRBV29-1
TGCAGCGTCCGGGGACAGGGGGCCTACAATGAGCAGTTCTTC
CSVRGQGAYNEQFF